A selection of T cell receptor beta chains follows, all from one sample in a study of tumor T cells in aggressive B-cell lymphoma. The data were produced by immunoSEQ multiplex PCR, yet TCRdb's version contains in-frame clones alone and is incomplete. The sample has roughly 4,500 clones; roughly 88% are singletons. The sample was tumor tissue. The origin of the receptors is an adult with diffuse large B cell lymphoma. Each CDR3 is given with its conserved first and last residue.

cdr3_aa | j_call | v_call
CASSLRAGMAYGYTF | TRBJ1-2 | TRBV5-8
CASSHQIGVPSPLHF | TRBJ1-6 | TRBV7-8
CASSLGQGFHEQYF | TRBJ2-7 | TRBV5-6
CASSRDRGPIGPQHF | TRBJ1-5 | TRBV28
CASSLELEETQYF | TRBJ2-5 | TRBV7-3
CASTQQGANTGELFF | TRBJ2-2 | TRBV6-5
CASSRKADRNTEAFF | TRBJ1-1 | TRBV5-4
CASSIQQGISTDTQYF | TRBJ2-3 | TRBV9
CASSDQAGALGQETQYF | TRBJ2-5 | TRBV18
CASSPRQGGSYEQYF | TRBJ2-7 | TRBV18
CASSQLAGAGETQYF | TRBJ2-5 | TRBV6-1
CASGLELSEAFF | TRBJ1-1 | TRBV12-5
CASSQTGGVGNTIYF | TRBJ1-3 | TRBV11-2
CASSLNIAGAQETQYF | TRBJ2-5 | TRBV7-9
CASSPRTGNTEAFF | TRBJ1-1 | TRBV19
CASSYRILGNEQYF | TRBJ2-7 | TRBV6-6